Following are 5 T cell receptor beta chains from one sample sequenced in a study of cytomegalovirus exposure and HLA in healthy donors. Amplification used 60 Vbeta primers and 13 Jbeta primers. Here immunoSEQ multiplex PCR was the method, and the copy in TCRdb shows in-frame clones only, minus some. In the table there are 100,000 to 150,000 clones, roughly 80% of which are singletons. Source material: PBMCs. These receptors came from a female donor in good health and CMV-seronegative.

The chain carries TRBV30 and TRBJ1-2; 7 nucleotides align to TRBD1. With 5 bases clipped from V and 8 bases from J, the junction kept 11 bases outside the gene matches. This CDR3 region has 13 residues. Germline V gives CDR1 GTSNPN, CDR2 SVGIG (reference sequence). The CDR3 coding sequence is TGTGCCTGGCGACAGGGAGGATCAGGAGGCTACACCTTC. This sequence encodes CAWRQGGSGGYTF.

The V and J genes are TRBV2 and TRBJ1-2; D is unresolved. V dropped 5 bases and J dropped 1 base, with 8 bases sitting between them. CDR3 length equals 13 residues. Germline V gene sequence: CDR1 SNHLY, CDR2 FYNNEI. In nucleotides, the CDR3 is TGTGCCAGCAGTCCTGATAGTAACTATGGCTACACCTTC. It is translated as CASSPDSNYGYTF. The variable domain in full, with the rest retrieved from reference TRBV2 and TRBJ1-2, is EPEVTQTPSHQVTQMGQEVILRCVPISNHLYFYWYRQILGQKVEFLVSFYNNEISEKSEIFDDQFSVERPDGSNFTLKIRSTKLEDSAMYFCASSPDSNYGYTFGSGTRLTVV.

The V and J genes are TRBV7-9 and TRBJ2-1, with D perhaps TRBD2 (5 bases). The CDR3 spans 15 residues. Germline-derived CDR1 and CDR2 are SEHNR and FQNEAQ (reference sequence). V lost 3 bases, J lost 0 bases, and 9 bases lay in between. The CDR3 here is CASSFAGPSYNEQFF. The DNA for the CDR3 is TGTGCCAGCAGCTTCGCGGGCCCCTCCTACAATGAGCAGTTCTTC. Full variable domain (missing parts from reference TRBV7-9 and TRBJ2-1): DTGVSQNPRHKITKRGQNVTFRCDPISEHNRLYWYRQTLGQGPEFLTYFQNEAQLEKSRLLSDRFSAERPKGSFSTLEIQRTEQGDSAMYLCASSFAGPSYNEQFFGPGTRLTVL.

This chain connects TRBV7-9 to TRBJ2-5; 8 bases line up with TRBD2. The J segment lost 5 bases and the V segment lost 4 bases, leaving 6 bases of the junction unmatched. Germline V lookup: CDR1 SEHNR, CDR2 FQNEAQ (reference sequence). CDR3 length: 14 amino acids. CDR3 amino acids: CASSSLAEMETQYF. The CDR3 DNA follows: TGTGCCAGCAGCTCACTAGCGGAGATGGAGACCCAGTACTTC.

This CDR3 is CASSGPPGRAPYGYTF. The CDR3 DNA reads as TGTGCCAGCAGTGGACCTCCCGGGAGGGCGCCCTATGGCTACACCTTC. The genes are TRBV25-1 and TRBJ1-2; no reliable D call. V lost 4 bases and J lost 4, with 19 bases in between. CDR1 MGHDK and CDR2 SYGVNS come from the germline V gene. CDR3 length: 16 amino acids.